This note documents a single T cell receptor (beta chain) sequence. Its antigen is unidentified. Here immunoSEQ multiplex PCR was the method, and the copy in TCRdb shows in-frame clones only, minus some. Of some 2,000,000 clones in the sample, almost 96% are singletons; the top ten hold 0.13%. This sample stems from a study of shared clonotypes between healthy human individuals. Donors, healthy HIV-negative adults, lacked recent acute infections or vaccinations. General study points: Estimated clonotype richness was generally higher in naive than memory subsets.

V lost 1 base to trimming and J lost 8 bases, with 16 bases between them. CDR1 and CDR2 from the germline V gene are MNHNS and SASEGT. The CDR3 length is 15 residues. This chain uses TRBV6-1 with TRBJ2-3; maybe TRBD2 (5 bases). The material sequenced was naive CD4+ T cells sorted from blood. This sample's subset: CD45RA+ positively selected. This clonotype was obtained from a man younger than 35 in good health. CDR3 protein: CASSEGWGVSATQYF. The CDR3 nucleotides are TGTGCCAGCAGTGAAGGTTGGGGAGTATCAGCTACGCAGTATTTT.